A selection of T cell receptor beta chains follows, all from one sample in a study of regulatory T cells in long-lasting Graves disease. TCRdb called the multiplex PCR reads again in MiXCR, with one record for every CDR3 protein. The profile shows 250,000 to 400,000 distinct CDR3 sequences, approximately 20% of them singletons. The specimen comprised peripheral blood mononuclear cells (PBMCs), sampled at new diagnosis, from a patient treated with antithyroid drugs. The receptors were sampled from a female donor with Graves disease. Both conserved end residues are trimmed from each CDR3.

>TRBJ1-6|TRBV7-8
ASSLVAQGNSPLH
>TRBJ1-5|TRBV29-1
SVVSGGNQPQH
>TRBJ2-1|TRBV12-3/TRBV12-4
AGSGAPPPFNEQF
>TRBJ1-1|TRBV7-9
ASSSGQYSTEAF
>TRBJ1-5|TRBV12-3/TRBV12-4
ASRATGGAGNQPQH
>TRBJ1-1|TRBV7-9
ASSFSAGASEAF
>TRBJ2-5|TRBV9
ASSVAPDLQETQY
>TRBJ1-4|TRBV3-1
ASSQDERTALETNEKLF
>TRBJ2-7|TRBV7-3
ASSSRGGQQY
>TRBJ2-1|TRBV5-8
ASSLGLAGGYEQF
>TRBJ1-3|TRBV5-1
ASSLGDYSGNTIY